This T cell receptor (beta chain) is from a study of human T cells and chemical hapten exposure. Study-wide context: The sensitizing agent was 2% DPC, placed on approximately 2 cm by approximately 2 cm of upper inner arm skin.

General observations from the study: Positive correlation was observed between PT1 expanded TCR counts and patch test score.

TCRdb recomputed calls from the RACE reads with MiXCR, one row per CDR3 protein. The data contain about 120,000 distinct CDR3 sequences, around 15% of them singletons. Described time point: patch test 1, 2 weeks after DPC sensitization. Indicated treatment: therapeutic diphenylcyclopropenone sensitization with weekly scalp DPC. Every patch test was put on after a blood sample was taken. Whole blood that had not been fractionated was the source of extracted total RNA. Germline CDR1 SGHNT, CDR2 YYREEE (reference sequence). This CDR3 is 15 amino acids long. Losses at the gene ends were 0 bases for V and 8 bases for J; bases not matched to a gene: 5. In this sample, this clonotype turned up many times. Its antigen is not identified.

This receptor was obtained from a man aged 18 to 29 with alopecia areata. Some clones in this sample may be carry-over from other donors' samples. Here the sequenced sample was whole blood, taken in connection with sensitization to the hapten diphenylcyclopropenone (DPC). The chain joins TRBV5-4 to TRBJ2-1; 10 positions agree with TRBD2. The CDR3 loop reads CASSLVSGGPDEQFF. The CDR3, as DNA: TGTGCCAGCAGCTTGGTTAGCGGGGGGCCCGATGAGCAGTTCTTC. The full variable domain, rest sourced from reference TRBV5-4 and TRBJ2-1, is ETGVTQSPTHLIKTRGQQVTLRCSSQSGHNTVSWYQQALGQGPQFIFQYYREEENGRGNFPPRFSGLQFPNYSSELNVNALELDDSALYLCASSLVSGGPDEQFFGPGTRLTVL.